This T cell receptor beta chain was captured by sequencing in a study of T cells after yellow fever vaccination. UMIs were added to TCR cDNA along with a universal primer site when it was made by 5'RACE template switching. TCRdb ran MiXCR on the 5' RACE reads and lists one entry per CDR3 protein. The sample has 300,000 or so distinct CDR3 sequences; 6.5% to 8.5% are singletons. The TCR sequence derives from a man aged 18 to 30 who received the YFV17D yellow fever vaccine. The source material was PBMCs, sampled about 49 days after the first yellow fever vaccination.

The CDR3 bases are TGTGCCAGCAGCCAAGATTGGGCTAGCTACCGCACAGATACGCAGTATTTT. Its protein product is CASSQDWASYRTDTQYF. This chain connects TRBV4-2 to TRBJ2-3, with D perhaps matching TRBD2 (5 bases). The CDR3 totals 17 residues. The germline gives CDR1 LGHNA, CDR2 YNFKEQ. V dropped 0 bases and J dropped 1 base, with 14 bases sitting between them.